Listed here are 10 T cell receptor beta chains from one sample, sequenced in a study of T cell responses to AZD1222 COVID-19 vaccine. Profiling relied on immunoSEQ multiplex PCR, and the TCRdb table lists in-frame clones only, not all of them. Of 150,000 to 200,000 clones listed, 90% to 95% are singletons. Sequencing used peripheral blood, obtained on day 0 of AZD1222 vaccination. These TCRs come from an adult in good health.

The CDR3, as DNA: TGTGCCAGTAAAACTAGCGGGATTTACAATGAGCAGTTCTTC. This gives the protein CASKTSGIYNEQFF. This chain links TRBV19 with TRBJ2-1, with 10 bases lining up with TRBD2. V trimming: 7 bases; J trimming: 4 bases; junction bases outside the gene matches: 4. The germline gives CDR1 LNHDA, CDR2 SQIVND (reference sequence). CDR3 size: 14 residues.

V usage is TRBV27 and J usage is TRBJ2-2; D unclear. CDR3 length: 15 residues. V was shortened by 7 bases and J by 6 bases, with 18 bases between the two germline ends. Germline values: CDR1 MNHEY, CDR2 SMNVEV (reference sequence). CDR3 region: CASNSLDSLAGELFF. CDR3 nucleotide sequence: TGTGCCAGCAACTCCCTCGATTCACTCGCCGGGGAGCTGTTTTTT.

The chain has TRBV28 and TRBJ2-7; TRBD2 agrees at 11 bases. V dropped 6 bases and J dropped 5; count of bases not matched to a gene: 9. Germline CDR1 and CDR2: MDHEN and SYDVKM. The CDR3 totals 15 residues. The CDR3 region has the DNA TGTGCCAGCAGCCTAACTAGCGGGAGTATCCACGAGCAGTACTTC. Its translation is CASSLTSGSIHEQYF. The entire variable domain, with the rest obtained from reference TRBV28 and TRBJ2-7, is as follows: DVKVTQSSRYLVKRTGEKVFLECVQDMDHENMFWYRQDPGLGLRLIYFSYDVKMKEKGDIPEGYSVSREKKERFSLILESASTNQTSMYLCASSLTSGSIHEQYFGPGTRLTVT.

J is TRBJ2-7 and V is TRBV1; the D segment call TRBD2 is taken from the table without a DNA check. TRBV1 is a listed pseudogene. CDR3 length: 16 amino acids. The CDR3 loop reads CTSSPPGLAASYEQYF. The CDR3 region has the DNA TGCACCAGCAGCCCCCCGGGACTAGCGGCCTCCTACGAGCAGTACTTC.

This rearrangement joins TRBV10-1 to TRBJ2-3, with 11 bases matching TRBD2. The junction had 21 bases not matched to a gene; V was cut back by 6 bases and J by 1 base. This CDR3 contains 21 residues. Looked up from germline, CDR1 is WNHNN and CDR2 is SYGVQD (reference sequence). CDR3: CASRLSSPLAGGATGTDTQYF. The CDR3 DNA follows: TGCGCCAGCAGGCTGTCTTCCCCGCTAGCGGGAGGCGCTACTGGCACAGATACGCAGTATTTT.

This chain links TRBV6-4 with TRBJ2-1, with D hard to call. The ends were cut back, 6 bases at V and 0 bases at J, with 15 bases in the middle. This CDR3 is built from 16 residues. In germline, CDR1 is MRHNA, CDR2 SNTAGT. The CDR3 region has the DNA TGTGCCAGCAGGCCATATCGGAAGAGCTCCTACAATGAGCAGTTCTTC. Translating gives CASRPYRKSSYNEQFF.

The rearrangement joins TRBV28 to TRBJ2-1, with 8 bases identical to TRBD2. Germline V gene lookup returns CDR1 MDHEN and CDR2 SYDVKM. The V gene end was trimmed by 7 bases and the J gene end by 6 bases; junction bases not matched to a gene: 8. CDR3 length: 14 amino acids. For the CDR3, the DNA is TGTGCCAGCACCCCGGGAGGGCGGTTCAATGAGCAGTTCTTC. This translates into CASTPGGRFNEQFF.

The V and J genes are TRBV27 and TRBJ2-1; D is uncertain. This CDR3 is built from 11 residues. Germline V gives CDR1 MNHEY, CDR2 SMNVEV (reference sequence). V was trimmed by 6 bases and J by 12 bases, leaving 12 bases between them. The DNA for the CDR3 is TGTGCCAGCAGCCGCGGAGTCACGCAGTTCTTC. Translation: CASSRGVTQFF.

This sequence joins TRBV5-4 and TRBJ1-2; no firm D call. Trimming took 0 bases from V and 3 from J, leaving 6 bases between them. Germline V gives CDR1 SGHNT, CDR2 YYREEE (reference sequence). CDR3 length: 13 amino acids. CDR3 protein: CASSLAGDYGYTF. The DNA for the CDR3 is TGTGCCAGCAGCTTGGCCGGGGACTATGGCTACACCTTC.

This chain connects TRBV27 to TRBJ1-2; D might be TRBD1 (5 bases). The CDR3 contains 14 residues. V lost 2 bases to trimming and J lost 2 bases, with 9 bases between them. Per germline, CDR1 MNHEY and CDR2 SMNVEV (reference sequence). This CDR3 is CASSLGGANYGYTF. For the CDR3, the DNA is TGTGCCAGCAGTTTAGGAGGGGCCAACTATGGCTACACCTTC.